This T cell receptor (beta chain) was recorded in a study of blood T cell repertoires in COVID-19. The CDR3 sequence is 12 residues long. V shed 3 bases and J shed 7 bases, with 9 bases lying between them. The germline CDR1 and CDR2 sequences are SGHAT and FQNNGV. Generated by immunoSEQ multiplex PCR, the TCRdb table keeps only in-frame clones and is missing some. This sample yields about 240,000 clones, of which about 85% are seen a single time; 1.5% to 2% belongs to the top ten. This receptor was taken from a man aged 30 to 45 who had recovered from COVID-19. Sequences were obtained from peripheral blood. The chain employs TRBV11-2 and TRBJ1-1; D is perhaps TRBD1 (6 bases). As DNA, the CDR3 is TGTGCCAGCAGCTTCGACAGGCTTGAAGCTTTCTTT. Translation: CASSFDRLEAFF.